These 18 T cell receptor beta chains came from one sample sequenced in a study of metastatic and nonmetastatic thyroid tumors. TCRdb reanalyzed the PCR reads with MiXCR. The sample consists of 5,400 or so clones, roughly 34% of them appearing once. All patients reached thyroid surgery having received no treatment beforehand. The sequenced sample was adjacent normal tissue. These receptors were obtained from a female donor with papillary thyroid cancer or a benign thyroid nodule (not recorded which). Some clones in this sample may be carry-over from other donors' samples.

The table lists this clone with a few counts. CDR3 bases: TGTGCCAGCAGTTGGAATAGCAATCAGCCCCAGCATTTT. Translation: CASSWNSNQPQHF. The chain has TRBV6-1 and TRBJ1-5; D uncertain. CDR3 size: 13 residues. Germline assignment: CDR1 MNHNS and CDR2 SASEGT. Trimming took 5 bases from V and 0 from J, leaving 5 bases between them.

V is TRBV20-1 and J is TRBJ1-2; possibly TRBD1 for D (5 bases). Germline CDR1 reads DFQATT; CDR2 reads SNEGSKA (reference sequence). The CDR3 spans 12 residues. V was clipped by 6 bases and J by 6 bases, with 14 bases between them. This CDR3 reads CSATRGNDGYTF. The DNA for the CDR3 is TGCAGTGCCACGCGGGGGAATGATGGCTACACCTTC.

The chain combines TRBV27 with TRBJ2-5; 7 bases line up with TRBD2. CDR3 size: 16 residues. V was clipped by 6 bases and J by 2 bases; unmatched bases: 12. Germline V gene data show CDR1 as MNHEY and CDR2 as SMNVEV (reference sequence). DNA of the CDR3: TGTGCCAGCAGCCCCCGCGGGGGAACGCGGCAAGAGACCCAGTACTTC. Encoded protein: CASSPRGGTRQETQYF.

This clone was seen only a few times. V usage is TRBV24-1 and J usage is TRBJ2-5; unclear D gene. The germline gives CDR1 KGHDR, CDR2 SFDVKD. V lost 4 bases and J 0 bases, leaving 8 bases between the germline ends. The length of the CDR3 is 14 residues. The CDR3 DNA reads as TGTGCCACCAGTGACCACGGTCACCAAGAGACCCAGTACTTC. This encodes CATSDHGHQETQYF.

CDR3 sequence: CASRTEFYNSPLHF. CDR3 in DNA: TGTGCCAGCCGTACAGAGTTTTATAATTCACCCCTCCACTTT. The chain combines TRBV2 with TRBJ1-6, with no clear D. The CDR3 contains 14 residues. Trimming took 8 bases from V and 4 from J, leaving 12 bases between them. Germline V gene sequence: CDR1 SNHLY, CDR2 FYNNEI.

The table lists this clone with a few counts. This CDR3 is also generated by other DNA sequences in the sample. The chain couples TRBV12-3 or TRBV12-4 to TRBJ2-2; 10 bases line up with TRBD2. The CDR3 contains 15 residues. V was pared by 7 bases and J by 3 bases, with 5 bases of the junction left unmatched. The CDR3 loop reads CASKLAGGDTGELFF. CDR3 coding DNA: TGTGCCAGCAAGTTAGCGGGGGGCGACACCGGGGAGCTGTTTTTT.

This clone was seen a few times. This chain links TRBV30 with TRBJ1-2, with D maybe TRBD1 (6 bases). Deletions cut 2 bases from V and 7 bases from J, with 17 bases between. From germline, CDR1 is GTSNPN and CDR2 SVGIG (reference sequence). This CDR3 is 14 amino acids long. This CDR3 is CAWSSGTGLAGYTF. The CDR3 DNA reads TGTGCCTGGAGTTCAGGAACAGGGCTGGCTGGCTACACCTTC.

This clone was found a few times. V and J are TRBV6-1 and TRBJ1-1, with D hard to call. The length of the CDR3 is 15 residues. The V end was cut by 1 base, the J end by 0 bases, with 9 bases between. The germline CDR1 and CDR2 sequences are MNHNS and SASEGT. The CDR3 region is CASSEDHRVNTEAFF. DNA for the CDR3: TGTGCCAGCAGTGAAGATCACCGGGTGAACACTGAAGCTTTCTTT.

Only a few counts were recorded for this clone. The V and J genes are TRBV25-1 and TRBJ2-7; D is perhaps TRBD1 or TRBD2 (5 bases each). The length of the CDR3 is 15 residues. CDR1 MGHDK and CDR2 SYGVNS come from the germline V gene. Trimming shortened V by 4 bases and J by 4 bases, and 17 bases separated the two germline ends. The CDR3: CASSGGPSGKYEQYF. The DNA of the CDR3 is TGTGCCAGCAGTGGGGGACCGAGCGGAAAGTACGAGCAGTACTTC.

This clone has a handful of counts. The rearrangement uses TRBV6-2 or TRBV6-3 and TRBJ2-7, with D perhaps matching TRBD2 (5 bases). CDR1 MNHEY and CDR2 SVGEGT come from the germline V gene. The CDR3 sequence is 14 residues long. Trimming shortened V by 6 bases and J by 3 bases, and 15 bases separated the two germline ends. CDR3 nucleotide sequence: TGTGCCAGCAGGCCGCTAGTGGGAGTCTACGAGCAGTACTTC. This sequence encodes CASRPLVGVYEQYF.

The chain couples TRBV5-5 to TRBJ2-7; D is unresolved. The CDR3 consists of 15 residues. Trimming left V 0 bases short and J 1 base short, with 11 bases between. The V gene's germline CDR1 is SGHKS and CDR2 YYEKEE (reference sequence). The CDR3: CASSLAAVGSYEQYF. The CDR3 bases are TGTGCCAGCAGCTTGGCGGCTGTGGGATCCTACGAGCAGTACTTC.

In its sample, this clone was seen once. The chain joins TRBV20-1 to TRBJ2-7; D gene uncertain. Per germline, CDR1 DFQATT and CDR2 SNEGSKA (reference sequence). Trimming shortened V by 3 bases and J by 2 bases, and 11 bases separated the two germline ends. There are 13 residues in the CDR3. The CDR3 nucleotides are TGCAGTGCTAGCGGGCAGGCCACCTACGAGCAGTACTTC. This translates into CSASGQATYEQYF.

The genes are TRBV4-2 and TRBJ1-5, with 8 nucleotides matching TRBD1. CDR1 is LGHNA and CDR2 is YNFKEQ in the germline V gene. The CDR3 consists of 16 residues. With 3 bases clipped from V and 1 base from J, the junction kept 5 bases outside the gene matches. CDR3 residues: CASSHRHRGSNQPQHF. The CDR3 DNA reads as TGTGCCAGCAGCCACCGACACAGGGGGAGCAATCAGCCCCAGCATTTT.

This clone has just one count. CDR3 nucleotides: TGTGCCTGGAGTGTATCTAAAAGGGGGCTATATGGCTACACCTTC. Its translation: CAWSVSKRGLYGYTF. V usage is TRBV30 and J usage is TRBJ1-2; 7 bases are a match to TRBD1. The CDR3 has 15 amino acids. V gave up 0 bases and J gave up 5 bases; unmatched junction bases: 9. Germline CDR1 and CDR2: GTSNPN and SVGIG (reference sequence).

The J gene is TRBJ1-3, the V gene TRBV18, with no clear D. The V end was cut by 0 bases, the J end by 4 bases, with 10 bases between. Per germline, CDR1 KGHSH and CDR2 LQKENI. This CDR3 is built from 15 residues. The CDR3 DNA follows: TGTGCCAGCTCACCACCCCTGACGGCGGGAAACACCATATATTTT. Translation: CASSPPLTAGNTIYF. Supplemented by reference TRBV18 and TRBJ1-3, the full variable domain reads NAGVMQNPRHLVRRRGQEARLRCSPMKGHSHVYWYRQLPEEGLKFMVYLQKENIIDESGMPKERFSAEFPKEGPSILRIQQVVRGDSAAYFCASSPPLTAGNTIYFGEGSWLTVV.

This chain connects TRBV11-2 to TRBJ2-5; 8 bases are a match to TRBD1. V gave up 5 bases and J gave up 7 bases; unmatched junction bases: 15. The CDR3 extends over 16 amino acids. The germline V gene has CDR1 SGHAT and CDR2 FQNNGV. The CDR3 protein is CASSIGQGVFSGTQYF. As DNA, the CDR3 is TGTGCCAGCAGCATAGGACAGGGAGTCTTTTCAGGGACCCAGTACTTC.

The chain has TRBV29-1 and TRBJ1-1; D is perhaps TRBD1 (6 bases). CDR1 is SQVTM, CDR2 ANQGSEA, per germline. V lost 4 bases, J lost 4 bases, and 13 bases lay in between. The CDR3 is 13 amino acids. CDR3 in amino acids: CSVVWGLGTEAFF. DNA for the CDR3: TGCAGCGTTGTTTGGGGGCTGGGCACTGAAGCTTTCTTT.

J is TRBJ2-7 and V is TRBV11-1; the match to TRBD1 covers 7 bases. This CDR3 region has 15 residues. Unmatched junction bases numbered 5, after V lost 2 bases and J lost 1 base. The germline gives CDR1 SGHAT, CDR2 FQDESV (reference sequence). The CDR3 DNA sequence: TGTGCCAGCAGCTTATGGACAGGAGAATCCTACGAGCAGTACTTC. This codes for CASSLWTGESYEQYF.